The 21 T cell receptor beta chains given below trace back to one sample, sequenced in a study of T cells in Graves' hyperthyroidism and ophthalmopathy. Amplified TCR beta CDR3 regions derived from RNA transcripts. HTBI primers drove first-round RT-PCR of the TCR CDR3. TCRdb re-derived calls from the multiplex PCR reads in MiXCR, one entry per CDR3 protein. The data contain 350,000 to 500,000 distinct CDR3 sequences, roughly 15% of them singletons. The specimen was blood. Every receptor here comes from a woman in her late teens or twenties with Graves' hyperthyroidism.

This clonotype was seen at least ten times. The chain links TRBV4-2 to TRBJ2-5; D may match TRBD1 or TRBD2 (5 bases each). Germline-derived CDR1 and CDR2 are LGHNA and YNFKEQ. Trimming removed 1 base at V and 4 bases at J, with 16 bases between. The CDR3 spans 16 residues. The CDR3 DNA is TGTGCCAGCAGCCAAGCCCAAGGAAGTGGGGGAGAGACCCAGTACTTC. This sequence encodes CASSQAQGSGGETQYF.

J is TRBJ2-2 and V is TRBV3-1; tentative D call: TRBD2 (5 bases). Trimming took off 1 base at V and 6 bases at J, with 15 bases between the two ends. Germline V gene lookup returns CDR1 LGHDT and CDR2 YNNKEL (reference sequence). This CDR3 comprises 16 residues. As DNA, the CDR3 is TGTGCCAGCAGCCAAGTGCCAGGAGGCATGCCCGGGGAGCTGTTTTTT. Protein sequence: CASSQVPGGMPGELFF.

The chain employs TRBV3-1 and TRBJ1-5; 7 bases match TRBD1. Germline-derived CDR1 and CDR2 are LGHDT and YNNKEL (reference sequence). The CDR3 sequence is 13 residues long. V lost 5 bases and J lost 10; bases outside the gene matches: 8. The CDR3 bases are TGTGCCAGCAGCAGGGGGCGAGGCTCCCCCCAGCATTTT. Protein sequence: CASSRGRGSPQHF.

The sample holds many counts of this clonotype. The CDR3 sequence is CASSEARTGGTYEQYF. The DNA of the CDR3 is TGTGCCAGCAGTGAAGCACGGACAGGGGGTACCTACGAGCAGTACTTC. V gene TRBV6-1 combines with J gene TRBJ2-7, with 10 bases matching TRBD1. V lost 0 bases to trimming and J lost 2 bases; unmatched junction nucleotides: 4. Germline V gene lookup returns CDR1 MNHNS and CDR2 SASEGT. The CDR3 is 16 amino acids.

The gene calls are TRBV20-1 and TRBJ2-3; the D gene is possibly TRBD2 (6 bases). The CDR3 length is 14 residues. CDR1 and CDR2 from the germline V gene are DFQATT and SNEGSKA (reference sequence). V dropped 0 bases and J dropped 4 bases, with 11 bases sitting between them. The CDR3 loop reads CSARDGGGADTQYF. The CDR3 region has the DNA TGCAGTGCTAGAGACGGGGGAGGCGCAGATACGCAGTATTTT.

This clonotype was seen repeatedly, ten times or more. The chain links TRBV20-1 to TRBJ2-3, with unresolved D. The CDR3 spans 12 residues. Per germline, CDR1 DFQATT and CDR2 SNEGSKA (reference sequence). Trimming cost V 5 bases and J 4 bases, with 10 bases left between them. This chain's CDR3 is CSAADTPDTQYF. In nucleotides, the CDR3 is TGCAGTGCTGCAGATACTCCAGATACGCAGTATTTT.

This clonotype was seen many times. The gene calls are TRBV20-1 and TRBJ2-7; a weak D match, TRBD1 (6 bases). V was pared by 0 bases and J by 4 bases, with 16 bases between. This CDR3 has 15 residues. The germline V gene encodes CDR1 DFQATT and CDR2 SNEGSKA (reference sequence). CDR3 nucleotides: TGCAGTGCTAGAGATGGAAACAGGGCGGCGTACGAGCAGTACTTC. Protein product: CSARDGNRAAYEQYF.

This sequence joins TRBV10-3 and TRBJ2-5, with a weak D call TRBD2 (5 bases). The ends were cut back, 0 bases at V and 3 bases at J, with 11 bases in the middle. The germline CDR1 and CDR2 sequences are ENHRY and SYGVKD. There are 15 residues in the CDR3. The CDR3 is CAISESRAEEETQYF. The CDR3 DNA sequence: TGTGCCATCAGTGAGTCGAGGGCTGAGGAAGAGACCCAGTACTTC.

This clonotype appeared many times. The chain has TRBV5-6 and TRBJ1-2; D unresolved. The V end lost 0 bases, the J end lost 8 bases, and 17 bases lay between the germline ends. CDR3 length equals 15 residues. Germline CDR1 and CDR2: SGHDT and YYEEEE. The CDR3 DNA sequence: TGTGCCAGCAGCTTGGCACCGATTAAGCGAGGGGGCTACACCTTC. This gives the protein CASSLAPIKRGGYTF.

A few counts support this clonotype. The V call is TRBV28, the J call TRBJ2-7, with D maybe TRBD1 (5 bases). This CDR3 has 15 amino acids. V was cut by 0 bases and J by 4 bases, with 13 bases left in between. Germline V gives CDR1 MDHEN, CDR2 SYDVKM. CDR3 sequence reads: CASSLWAGLAYEQYF. The CDR3 DNA sequence: TGTGCCAGCAGTTTATGGGCAGGGTTGGCGTACGAGCAGTACTTC.

This clonotype was recorded a few times. The chain uses TRBV28 and TRBJ1-1; TRBD1 matches at 9 bases. This CDR3 spans 14 amino acids. V lost 8 bases to trimming and J lost 11 bases; unmatched junction nucleotides: 15. CDR1 and CDR2 (germline): MDHEN, SYDVKM. The CDR3 DNA is TGTGCCAGCGGGGAGGGACAGGGTATGTCGTACGCTTTCTTT. Translation: CASGEGQGMSYAFF.

The chain has TRBV30 and TRBJ1-2, with D maybe TRBD1 (6 bases). The V gene lost 3 bases and the J gene lost 4 bases, with 18 bases spanning the gap. The CDR3 runs 15 residues. Germline CDR1 and CDR2: GTSNPN and SVGIG (reference sequence). The CDR3 coding sequence is TGTGCCTGGAGAGCCCCGGGGGGGGCGGCCTATGGCTACACCTTC. Translating gives CAWRAPGGAAYGYTF.

This clonotype was found a few times. The chain links TRBV6-2 or TRBV6-3 to TRBJ1-1; possibly TRBD1 for D (5 bases). Germline lookup yields CDR1 MNHEY and CDR2 SVGEGT. The CDR3 extends over 14 amino acids. The germline V and J ends were trimmed by 7 bases and 1 base, with 13 bases remaining between them. The CDR3 sequence is CASIRSGENTEAFF. CDR3 nucleotides: TGTGCCAGCATTCGCTCGGGGGAGAACACTGAAGCTTTCTTT.

This clonotype was counted many times. The chain employs TRBV12-3 or TRBV12-4 and TRBJ1-2, with D unclear. V shed 4 bases and J shed 7 bases, with 16 bases lying between them. The CDR3 loop spans 14 amino acids. Here the CDR3 reads CASSSSDGVAGYTF. In DNA, the CDR3 is TGTGCCAGCAGTTCCAGCGATGGGGTCGCTGGCTACACCTTC.

This clonotype was found many times. This chain joins TRBV28 and TRBJ1-2; tentatively, D is TRBD1 (6 bases). With 1 base removed from V and 8 bases from J, the gap between germline ends came to 17 bases. The CDR3 is made up of 15 amino acids. The germline CDR1 and CDR2 sequences are MDHEN and SYDVKM. The CDR3 loop is CASSLYRAGRSGYTF. DNA for the CDR3: TGTGCCAGCAGTTTATACAGGGCAGGGCGTTCCGGCTACACCTTC.

This clonotype was observed many times. This chain connects TRBV20-1 to TRBJ1-5, with D possibly matching TRBD1 (5 bases). The CDR3 consists of 15 residues. CDR1 and CDR2 from the germline V gene are DFQATT and SNEGSKA (reference sequence). Deletions cut 6 bases from V and 3 bases from J, with 18 bases between. CDR3 amino acids: CSALVGQGYNQPQHF. CDR3 DNA: TGCAGTGCCTTAGTTGGGCAGGGATACAATCAGCCCCAGCATTTT.

In its sample, this clonotype was seen a few times. The V and J genes are TRBV20-1 and TRBJ1-1; no definite D call. The V end was cut by 4 bases, the J end by 5 bases, with 11 bases between. This CDR3 has 12 residues. Germline lookup yields CDR1 DFQATT and CDR2 SNEGSKA (reference sequence). This CDR3 is CSAKAPTTEAFF. In nucleotides, the CDR3 is TGCAGTGCTAAAGCCCCCACAACTGAAGCTTTCTTT.

This clonotype was counted ten times or more. The genes are TRBV20-1 and TRBJ1-5; 8 nucleotides align to TRBD1. The junction had 10 bases not matched to a gene; V was cut back by 3 bases and J by 6 bases. The CDR3 has 15 amino acids. Germline V gives CDR1 DFQATT, CDR2 SNEGSKA (reference sequence). The CDR3 DNA is TGCAGTGCTAGGGACGCTTTGACAGGGGTTCAGCCCCAGCATTTT. This sequence encodes CSARDALTGVQPQHF.

The chain joins TRBV12-3 or TRBV12-4 to TRBJ2-7; TRBD2 matches at 14 bases. The CDR3 runs 16 residues. V shed 5 bases and J 6 bases; nucleotides not matched to a gene: 9. The CDR3 protein is CASSPPTSGRAVEQYF. The CDR3 nucleotides read TGTGCCAGCAGTCCCCCGACTAGCGGGAGGGCCGTCGAGCAGTACTTC.

A few counts support this clonotype. The chain has TRBV9 and TRBJ2-1, with D perhaps matching TRBD1 (5 bases). Germline V gives CDR1 SGDLS, CDR2 YYNGEE. With 0 bases removed from V and 4 bases from J, the gap between germline ends came to 8 bases. This CDR3 comprises 14 residues. CDR3: CASSVGGAYNEQFF. The CDR3 DNA sequence: TGTGCCAGCAGCGTAGGTGGGGCATACAATGAGCAGTTCTTC.

To note about this clonotype: This may be a read error: a much more frequent sequence differs by one nucleotide. This chain links TRBV19 with TRBJ2-2; 7 nucleotides agree with TRBD1. CDR1 is LNHDA and CDR2 is SQIVND in the germline V gene (reference sequence). The length of the CDR3 is 15 residues. V lost 5 bases and J lost 7; bases outside the gene matches: 10. In DNA, the CDR3 is TGTGCCAGTAGTGACTGGACAGGACCCATCGGGGAGCTGTTTTTT. Its protein product is CASSDWTGPIGELFF.